These 7 T cell receptor beta chains originate from one sample sequenced in a study of T cells after posttransplantation cyclophosphamide. Repertoires were generated with immunoSEQ multiplex PCR, while TCRdb's copy carries only in-frame clones and drops some. The sample shows 17,000 or so clones, none of them appearing just once. A marrow graft followed busulfan-fludarabine conditioning, with cyclophosphamide on days +3 and +4. The input for sequencing was PBMCs, taken after allogeneic stem cell transplant with posttransplant cyclophosphamide. These receptors were obtained from a female patient between 30 and 45 years old who received an allogeneic stem cell transplant from a related donor, was CMV-positive, and had no GVHD. Some T cells could come from the graft donor.

This clone was counted many times. The genes are TRBV28 and TRBJ2-1; 7 bases fit TRBD1. Germline loops: CDR1 MDHEN, CDR2 SYDVKM. V shed 8 bases, J shed 4 bases, and the junction held 14 bases outside the gene matches. The CDR3 contains 16 residues. CDR3 in DNA: TGTGCCAGCCTCGGGACAGACATGTACTTTTACAATGAGCAGTTCTTC. This translates into CASLGTDMYFYNEQFF.

This clone has a count of ten or more. The V gene is TRBV9, the J gene TRBJ1-1, with D tentatively TRBD1 (5 bases). Trimming removed 4 bases from V and 4 bases from J, with 14 bases in between. CDR1 and CDR2 from the germline V gene are SGDLS and YYNGEE. The CDR3 consists of 14 residues. The CDR3 here is CASSPRGGLTEAFF. Here the CDR3 DNA reads TGTGCCAGCAGCCCCCGCGGGGGTCTCACTGAAGCTTTCTTT.

This clone was detected ten times or more. The chain employs TRBV7-8 and TRBJ2-2; 7 bases map to TRBD2. The V segment lost 4 bases and the J segment 3 bases; nucleotides outside the gene matches: 2. The CDR3 sequence is 14 residues long. Germline loops: CDR1 SGHVS, CDR2 FQNEAQ. Here the CDR3 reads CASSWGGDTGELFF. For the CDR3, the DNA is TGTGCCAGCAGCTGGGGGGGGGACACCGGGGAGCTGTTTTTT.

In this sample, this clone turned up many times. This chain joins TRBV6-6 and TRBJ1-5; a possible D gene is TRBD1 (6 bases). CDR3 length: 16 amino acids. Trimming stripped 5 bases from V and 0 bases from J, with 14 bases between. The germline V gene encodes CDR1 MNHNY and CDR2 SVGAGI (reference sequence). CDR3 amino acids: CASSQHRDTSNQPQHF. The CDR3 nucleotides read TGTGCCAGCAGTCAACACCGGGACACTAGCAATCAGCCCCAGCATTTT.

Many counts were recorded for this clone. The rearrangement joins TRBV27 to TRBJ2-1, with a tentative D call TRBD1 (5 bases). V was pared by 3 bases and J by 6 bases, with 9 bases between. This CDR3 has 13 residues. From germline, CDR1 is MNHEY and CDR2 SMNVEV (reference sequence). The CDR3 reads CASSFGRVNEQFF. In DNA, the CDR3 is TGTGCCAGCAGTTTTGGCAGGGTCAATGAGCAGTTCTTC.

This clone was recorded a few times. A read error may be the cause here, since a much bigger clone is one base away. The chain carries TRBV18 and TRBJ2-7; the D gene is possibly TRBD2 (5 bases). The CDR3 length is 14 residues. Germline CDR1 reads KGHSH; CDR2 reads LQKENI. CDR3 region: CASSPGVGDYKQYF. Here the CDR3 DNA reads TGTGCCAGCTCACCAGGAGTGGGAGACTACAAGCAGTACTTC.

This clone was recorded at least ten times. J is TRBJ2-7 and V is TRBV6-7, with 11 bases lining up with TRBD1. TRBV6-7 is annotated as an ORF whose role is uncertain. This CDR3 comprises 16 residues. The junction had 10 bases not matched to a gene; V was cut back by 2 bases and J by 7 bases. CDR3: CASSYTGTGGGFEQYF. The DNA for the CDR3 is TGTGCCAGCAGTTACACTGGGACAGGGGGGGGTTTTGAGCAGTACTTC.